This TCR beta chain was identified during a study of blood T cells in healthy people across ages. Germline V lookup: CDR1 SQVTM, CDR2 ANQGSEA. The CDR3 consists of 13 residues. Trimming left V 4 bases short and J 3 bases short, with 10 bases between. Findings of the study overall: From one million sequenced T cells, diversity estimates were lower bounds.

Concerning this clonotype itself: Its antigen remains unidentified.

A second PCR of 7 to 11 cycles used a sample-barcoded 5' primer and a J-beta primer mix. TCRdb called the 5' RACE reads again in MiXCR, with one record for every CDR3 protein. The repertoire consists of 650,000 to 900,000 distinct CDR3 sequences, with around 68% occurring once and the leading ten covering about a quarter. The J gene is TRBJ1-5, the V gene TRBV29-1; maybe TRBD1 (5 bases). Sequencing was performed on blood. This sequence originates from a man aged 25 to 45 in good health. The CDR3 DNA is TGCAGCGTTGTGGGGCAGAACAATCAGCCCCAGCATTTT. This codes for CSVVGQNNQPQHF. Based on the CDR3 plus reference TRBV29-1 and TRBJ1-5, the full variable domain is SAVISQKPSRDICQRGTSLTIQCQVDSQVTMMFWYRQQPGQSLTLIATANQGSEATYESGFVIDKFPISRPNLTFSTLTVSNMSPEDSSIYLCSVVGQNNQPQHFGDGTRLSIL.